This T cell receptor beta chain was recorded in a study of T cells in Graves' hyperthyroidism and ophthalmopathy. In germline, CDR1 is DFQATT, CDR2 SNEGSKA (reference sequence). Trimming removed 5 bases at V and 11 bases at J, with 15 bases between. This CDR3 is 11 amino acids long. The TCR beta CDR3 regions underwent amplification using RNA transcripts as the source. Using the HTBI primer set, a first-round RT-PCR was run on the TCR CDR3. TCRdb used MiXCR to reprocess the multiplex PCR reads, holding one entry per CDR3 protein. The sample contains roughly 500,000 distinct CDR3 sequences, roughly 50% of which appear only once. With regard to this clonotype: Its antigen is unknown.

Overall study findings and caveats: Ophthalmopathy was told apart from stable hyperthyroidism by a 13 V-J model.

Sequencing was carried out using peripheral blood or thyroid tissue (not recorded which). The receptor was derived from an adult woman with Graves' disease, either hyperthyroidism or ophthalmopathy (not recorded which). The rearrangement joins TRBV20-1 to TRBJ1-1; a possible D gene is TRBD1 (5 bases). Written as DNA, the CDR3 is TGCAGTGCTCAAGCCCCGGGGGAGGCTTTCTTT. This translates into CSAQAPGEAFF.